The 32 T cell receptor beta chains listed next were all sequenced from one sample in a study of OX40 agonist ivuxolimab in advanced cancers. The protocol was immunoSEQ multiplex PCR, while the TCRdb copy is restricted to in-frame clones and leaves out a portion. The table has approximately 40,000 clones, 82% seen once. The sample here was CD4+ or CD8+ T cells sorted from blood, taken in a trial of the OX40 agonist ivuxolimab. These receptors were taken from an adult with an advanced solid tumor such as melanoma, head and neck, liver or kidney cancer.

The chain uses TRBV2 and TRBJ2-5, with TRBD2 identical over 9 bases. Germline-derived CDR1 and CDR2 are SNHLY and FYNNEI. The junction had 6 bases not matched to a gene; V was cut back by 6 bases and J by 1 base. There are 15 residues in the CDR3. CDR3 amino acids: CASSLTSGVQETQYF. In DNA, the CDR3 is TGTGCCAGCAGCTTGACTAGCGGAGTCCAAGAGACCCAGTACTTC.

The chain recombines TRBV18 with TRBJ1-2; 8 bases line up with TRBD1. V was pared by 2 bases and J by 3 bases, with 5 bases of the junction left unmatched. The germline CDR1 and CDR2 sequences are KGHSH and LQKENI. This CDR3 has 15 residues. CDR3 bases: TGTGCCAGCTCACCAGGAACGGGACAGGACTATGGCTACACCTTC. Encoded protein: CASSPGTGQDYGYTF.

CDR3 loop: CASSLAGTSAETQYF. CDR3 nucleotides: TGCGCCAGCAGCCTGGCCGGGACTAGCGCGGAGACCCAGTACTTC. This chain joins TRBV5-1 and TRBJ2-5; 10 bases map to TRBD2. This CDR3 spans 15 amino acids. Germline trimming cut 4 bases from V and 5 bases from J; bases unmatched to any gene: 8. The germline V gene encodes CDR1 SGHRS and CDR2 YFSETQ.

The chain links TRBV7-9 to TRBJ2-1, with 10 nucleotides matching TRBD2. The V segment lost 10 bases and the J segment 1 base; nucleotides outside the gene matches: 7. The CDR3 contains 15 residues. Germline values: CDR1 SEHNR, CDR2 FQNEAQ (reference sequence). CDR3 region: CAIYTGLASYNEQFF. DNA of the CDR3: TGTGCCATTTACACGGGACTAGCGTCCTACAATGAGCAGTTCTTC.

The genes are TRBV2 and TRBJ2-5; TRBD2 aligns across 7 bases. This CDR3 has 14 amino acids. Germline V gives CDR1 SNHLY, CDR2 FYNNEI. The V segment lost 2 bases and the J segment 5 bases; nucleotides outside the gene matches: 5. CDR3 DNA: TGTGCCAGCAGTGAAAGGACTAGTATGGAGACCCAGTACTTC. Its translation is CASSERTSMETQYF.

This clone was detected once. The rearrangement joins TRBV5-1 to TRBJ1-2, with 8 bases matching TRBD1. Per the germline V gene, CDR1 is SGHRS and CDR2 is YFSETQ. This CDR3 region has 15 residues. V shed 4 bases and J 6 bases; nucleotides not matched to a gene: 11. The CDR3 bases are TGCGCCAGCAGCGATCCAACCGGGACAGGTAATGGCTACACCTTC. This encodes CASSDPTGTGNGYTF.

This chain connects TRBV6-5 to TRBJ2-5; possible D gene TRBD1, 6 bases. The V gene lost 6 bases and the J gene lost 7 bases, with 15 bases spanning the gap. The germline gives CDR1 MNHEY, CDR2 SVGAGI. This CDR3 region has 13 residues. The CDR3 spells CASSYLQGGTQYF. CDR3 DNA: TGTGCCAGCAGCTACCTACAGGGTGGGACCCAGTACTTC.

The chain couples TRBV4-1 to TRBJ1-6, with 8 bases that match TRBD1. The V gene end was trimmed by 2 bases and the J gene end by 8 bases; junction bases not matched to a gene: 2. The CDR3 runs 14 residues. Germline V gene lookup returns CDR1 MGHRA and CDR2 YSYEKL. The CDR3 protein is CASSQPGGYSPLHF. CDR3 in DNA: TGCGCCAGCAGCCAACCAGGGGGCTATTCACCCCTCCACTTT.

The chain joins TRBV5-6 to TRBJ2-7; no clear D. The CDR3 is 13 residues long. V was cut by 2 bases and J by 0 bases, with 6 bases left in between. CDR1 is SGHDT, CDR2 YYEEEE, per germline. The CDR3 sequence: CASSFVNSYEQYF. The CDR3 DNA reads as TGTGCCAGCAGCTTTGTGAACTCCTACGAGCAGTACTTC. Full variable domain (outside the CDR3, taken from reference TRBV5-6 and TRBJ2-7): DAGVTQSPTHLIKTRGQQVTLRCSPKSGHDTVSWYQQALGQGPQFIFQYYEEEERQRGNFPDRFSGHQFPNYSSELNVNALLLGDSALYLCASSFVNSYEQYFGPGTRLTVT.

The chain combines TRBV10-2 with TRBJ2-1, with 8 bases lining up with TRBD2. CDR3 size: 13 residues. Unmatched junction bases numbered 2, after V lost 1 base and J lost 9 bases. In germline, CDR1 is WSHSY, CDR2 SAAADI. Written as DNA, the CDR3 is TGCGCCAGCAGTGAGTATACTAGCGGTGAGCAGTTCTTC. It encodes CASSEYTSGEQFF.

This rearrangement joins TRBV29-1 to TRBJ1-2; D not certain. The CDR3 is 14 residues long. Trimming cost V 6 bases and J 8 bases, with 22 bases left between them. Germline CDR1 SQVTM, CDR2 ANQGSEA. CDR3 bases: TGCAGCGTATCTTGGCTTGGACCCTCGAGGGGCTACACCTTC. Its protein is CSVSWLGPSRGYTF.

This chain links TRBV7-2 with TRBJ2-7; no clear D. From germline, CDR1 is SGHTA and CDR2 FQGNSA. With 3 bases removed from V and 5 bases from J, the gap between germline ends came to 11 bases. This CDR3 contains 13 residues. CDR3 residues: CASSFILVDEQYF. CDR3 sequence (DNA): TGTGCCAGCAGCTTTATTCTAGTAGACGAGCAGTACTTC.

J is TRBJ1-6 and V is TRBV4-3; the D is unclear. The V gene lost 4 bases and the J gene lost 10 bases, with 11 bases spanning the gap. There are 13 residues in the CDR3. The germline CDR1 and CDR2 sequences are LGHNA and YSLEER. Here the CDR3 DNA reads TGCGCCAGCAGCCTCCAAATGGGGTCACCCCTCCACTTT. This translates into CASSLQMGSPLHF.

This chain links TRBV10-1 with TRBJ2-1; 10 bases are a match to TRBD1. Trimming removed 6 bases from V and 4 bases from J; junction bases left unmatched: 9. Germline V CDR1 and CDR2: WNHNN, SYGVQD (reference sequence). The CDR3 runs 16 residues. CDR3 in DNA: TGCGCCAGCAGCCTAGGGGGGACAGGGGCATACAATGAGCAGTTCTTC. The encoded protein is CASSLGGTGAYNEQFF.

In DNA form, the CDR3 reads TGTGCCAGCAGCTTAGCAGCTTCCCCATACCATTTAAGCTCCTACGAGCAGTACTTC. It translates to CASSLAASPYHLSSYEQYF. The rearrangement uses TRBV11-3 and TRBJ2-7; D not certain. Germline CDR1 SGHNT, CDR2 YENEEA. The CDR3 spans 19 residues. V dropped 1 base and J dropped 0 bases, with 22 bases sitting between them.

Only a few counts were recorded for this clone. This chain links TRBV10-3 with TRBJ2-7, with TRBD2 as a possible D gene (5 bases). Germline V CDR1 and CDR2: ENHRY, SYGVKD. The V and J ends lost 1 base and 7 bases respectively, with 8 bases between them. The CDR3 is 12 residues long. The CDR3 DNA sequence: TGTGCCATCAGTGAGTTAGCGTGGGAGCAGTACTTC. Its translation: CAISELAWEQYF.

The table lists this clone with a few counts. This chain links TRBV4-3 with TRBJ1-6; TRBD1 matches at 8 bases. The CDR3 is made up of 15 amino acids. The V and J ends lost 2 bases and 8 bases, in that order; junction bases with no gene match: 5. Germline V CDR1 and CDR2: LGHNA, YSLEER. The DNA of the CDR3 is TGCGCCAGCAGCCAACAGGGGGCTTCGGATTCACCCCTCCACTTT. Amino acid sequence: CASSQQGASDSPLHF.

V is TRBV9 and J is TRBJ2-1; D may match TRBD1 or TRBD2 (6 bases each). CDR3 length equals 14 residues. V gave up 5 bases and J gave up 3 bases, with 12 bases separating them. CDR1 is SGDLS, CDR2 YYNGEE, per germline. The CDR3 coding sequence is TGTGCCAGCAGGGAGGGGGAGGACTACAATGAGCAGTTCTTC. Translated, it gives CASREGEDYNEQFF.

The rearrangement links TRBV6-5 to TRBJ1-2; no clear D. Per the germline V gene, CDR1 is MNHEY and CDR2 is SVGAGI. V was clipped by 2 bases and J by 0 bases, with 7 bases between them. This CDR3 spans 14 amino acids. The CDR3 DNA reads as TGTGCCAGCAGTTACGACGGAACTAACTATGGCTACACCTTC. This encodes CASSYDGTNYGYTF.

CDR3 DNA sequence: TGTGCCAGTAGGGAAAGGGTAGCGGGAGACGGAACCAAAAACATTCAGTACTTC. Residues: CASRERVAGDGTKNIQYF. This rearrangement joins TRBV19 to TRBJ2-4; 9 bases are shared with TRBD2. Germline V gene data show CDR1 as LNHDA and CDR2 as SQIVND (reference sequence). Unmatched junction bases numbered 14, after V lost 6 bases and J lost 2 bases. CDR3 length: 18 residues.

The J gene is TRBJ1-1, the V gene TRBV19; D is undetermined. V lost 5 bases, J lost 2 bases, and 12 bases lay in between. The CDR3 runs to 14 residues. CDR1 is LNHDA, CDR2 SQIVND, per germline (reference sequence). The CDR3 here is CASSPTGYNTEAFF. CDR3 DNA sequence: TGTGCCAGTAGTCCCACGGGGTACAACACTGAAGCTTTCTTT.

The CDR3 loop is CASSLGQLRTGNTIYF. The DNA of the CDR3 is TGCGCCAGCAGCCTGGGACAGCTGAGAACTGGAAACACCATATATTTT. The chain links TRBV4-1 to TRBJ1-3; 7 nucleotides match TRBD1. The length of the CDR3 is 16 residues. The junction had 8 bases not matched to a gene; V was cut back by 4 bases and J by 2 bases. CDR1 and CDR2 from the germline V gene are MGHRA and YSYEKL.

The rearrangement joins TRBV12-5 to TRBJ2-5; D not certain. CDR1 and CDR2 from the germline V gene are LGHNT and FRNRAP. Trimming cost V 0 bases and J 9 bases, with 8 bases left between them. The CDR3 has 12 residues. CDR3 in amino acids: CASGLVPSPQYF. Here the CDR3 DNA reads TGTGCTAGTGGTTTGGTGCCCTCCCCCCAGTACTTC. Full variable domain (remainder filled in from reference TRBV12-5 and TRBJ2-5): DARVTQTPRHKVTEMGQEVTMRCQPILGHNTVFWYRQTMMQGLELLAYFRNRAPLDDSGMPKDRFSAEMPDATLATLKIQPSEPRDSAVYFCASGLVPSPQYFGPGTRLLVL.

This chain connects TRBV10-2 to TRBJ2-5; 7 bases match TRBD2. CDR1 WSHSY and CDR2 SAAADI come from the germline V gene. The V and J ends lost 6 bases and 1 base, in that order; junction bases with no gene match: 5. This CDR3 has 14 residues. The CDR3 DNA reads TGCGCCAGCAGGGGAGGGACTTCCCAAGAGACCCAGTACTTC. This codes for CASRGGTSQETQYF.

CDR3: CAWRAGDRAHYEQYF. The CDR3 nucleotides read TGTGCCTGGAGGGCAGGAGACAGGGCCCACTACGAGCAGTACTTC. This chain connects TRBV30 to TRBJ2-5; TRBD1 aligns across 7 bases. The J call could be wrong; TRBJ2-7 is a better fit for the DNA end. Germline assignment: CDR1 GTSNPN and CDR2 SVGIG (reference sequence). This CDR3 region has 15 residues.

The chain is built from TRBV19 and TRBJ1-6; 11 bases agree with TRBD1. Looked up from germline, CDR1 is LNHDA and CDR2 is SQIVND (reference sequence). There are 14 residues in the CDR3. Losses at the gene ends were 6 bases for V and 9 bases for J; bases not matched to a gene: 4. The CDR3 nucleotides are TGTGCCAGTAGAAGGGGACAGGGGGTTTCACCCCTCCACTTT. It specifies CASRRGQGVSPLHF.

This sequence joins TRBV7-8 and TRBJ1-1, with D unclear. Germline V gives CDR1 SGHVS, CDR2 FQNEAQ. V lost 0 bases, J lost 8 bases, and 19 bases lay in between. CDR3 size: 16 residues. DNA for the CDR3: TGTGCCAGCAGCTTAGCGGTCTTGGGCAGCGATAAAGAAGCTTTCTTT. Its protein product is CASSLAVLGSDKEAFF.

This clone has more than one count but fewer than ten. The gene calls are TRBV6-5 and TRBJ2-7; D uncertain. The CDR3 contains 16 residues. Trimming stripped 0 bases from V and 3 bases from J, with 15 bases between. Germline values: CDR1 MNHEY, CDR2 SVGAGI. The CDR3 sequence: CASSYSRKRLNYEQYF. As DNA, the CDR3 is TGTGCCAGCAGTTACTCGAGGAAGAGACTCAACTACGAGCAGTACTTC.

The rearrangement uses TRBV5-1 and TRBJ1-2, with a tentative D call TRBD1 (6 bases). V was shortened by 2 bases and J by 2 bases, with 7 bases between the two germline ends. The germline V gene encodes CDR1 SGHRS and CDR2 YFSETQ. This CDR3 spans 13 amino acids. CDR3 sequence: CASSFQGNYGYTF. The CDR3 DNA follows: TGCGCCAGCAGCTTTCAGGGGAACTATGGCTACACCTTC.

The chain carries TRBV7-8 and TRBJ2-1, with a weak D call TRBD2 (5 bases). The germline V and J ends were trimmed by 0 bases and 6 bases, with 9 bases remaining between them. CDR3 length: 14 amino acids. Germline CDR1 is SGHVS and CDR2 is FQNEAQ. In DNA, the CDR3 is TGTGCCAGCAGCTTAGCGGGAGCTCGCAATGAGCAGTTCTTC. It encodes CASSLAGARNEQFF.

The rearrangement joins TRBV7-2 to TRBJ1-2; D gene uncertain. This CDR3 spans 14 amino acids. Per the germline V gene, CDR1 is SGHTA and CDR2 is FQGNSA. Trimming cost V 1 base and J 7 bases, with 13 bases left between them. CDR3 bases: TGTGCCAGCAGCTTAGAGGCTAGCAAGGTTGGCTACACCTTC. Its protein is CASSLEASKVGYTF.

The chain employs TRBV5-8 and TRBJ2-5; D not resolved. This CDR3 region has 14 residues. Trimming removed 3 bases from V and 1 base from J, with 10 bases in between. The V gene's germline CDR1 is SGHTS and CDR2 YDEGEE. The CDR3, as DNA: TGTGCCAGCAGCTCAGACTCCATCCAAGAGACCCAGTACTTC. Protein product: CASSSDSIQETQYF.